These T cell receptor beta chains were read from a single sample in a study of cytomegalovirus exposure and HLA in healthy donors. Measured with immunoSEQ multiplex PCR; TCRdb has only the in-frame clones, and not every one. The sample has some 140,000 clones; 76% are singletons. Material: PBMCs. The receptors originated from a man aged 40-49 years in good health and CMV-seronegative. Each CDR3 is given with its conserved first and last residue. The order of the fields is V gene, J gene, clone size, D gene, CDR3 DNA, CDR3 protein. The D gene is left open where the match is weak. Where a row states a size, it is once, few, many or the class of an expanded clone; other rows omit it.

v_gene: TRBV6-1; j_gene: TRBJ1-2; abundance: NA; d_gene: NA; CDR3nt: TGTGCCAGCAGTGAAGCGACAGGAGCTTATGGCTACACCTTC; CDR3aa: CASSEATGAYGYTF
v_gene: TRBV6-1; j_gene: TRBJ2-7; abundance: few; d_gene: NA; CDR3nt: TGTGCCAGCAGTGACACACCAAACTCCTACGAGCAGTACTTC; CDR3aa: CASSDTPNSYEQYF
v_gene: TRBV29-1; j_gene: TRBJ1-1; abundance: NA; d_gene: TRBD1; CDR3nt: TGCAGCACCCGGACAGGGAACACTGAAGCTTTCTTT; CDR3aa: CSTRTGNTEAFF
v_gene: TRBV30; j_gene: TRBJ2-5; abundance: NA; d_gene: NA; CDR3nt: TGTGCCTGGAGGGCAGTCAACCAAGAGACCCAGTACTTC; CDR3aa: CAWRAVNQETQYF
v_gene: TRBV5-1; j_gene: TRBJ2-5; abundance: NA; d_gene: TRBD1; CDR3nt: TGCGCCAGCAGCTACAGGACAGGATTCCAAGAGACCCAGTACTTC; CDR3aa: CASSYRTGFQETQYF
v_gene: TRBV4-1; j_gene: TRBJ2-2; abundance: NA; d_gene: TRBD1; CDR3nt: TGCGCCAGCAGCCCGTGGACAGGGGTGAACGGGGAGCTGTTTTTT; CDR3aa: CASSPWTGVNGELFF
v_gene: TRBV5-1; j_gene: TRBJ2-5; abundance: NA; d_gene: TRBD1; CDR3nt: TGCGCCAGCAGACTCGCCGGGACAGGGGAAGAGACCCAGTACTTC; CDR3aa: CASRLAGTGEETQYF
v_gene: TRBV6-6; j_gene: TRBJ1-1; abundance: NA; d_gene: NA; CDR3nt: TGTGCCACCGTTGGGGAAAACAGGGAAGAAAACACTGAAGCTTTCTTT; CDR3aa: CATVGENREENTEAFF
v_gene: TRBV2; j_gene: TRBJ2-7; abundance: once; d_gene: NA; CDR3nt: TGTGCCAGCAGTGAAGGGGCAGGGGTTTCCTACGAGCAGTACTTC; CDR3aa: CASSEGAGVSYEQYF
v_gene: TRBV29-1; j_gene: TRBJ1-1; abundance: NA; d_gene: NA; CDR3nt: TGCAGCGTTGATCCCAGGGACACTGAAGCTTTCTTT; CDR3aa: CSVDPRDTEAFF
v_gene: TRBV28; j_gene: TRBJ2-7; abundance: NA; d_gene: NA; CDR3nt: TGTGCCAGCAGTCAACCCAACAGGGCTCACGAGCAGTACTTC; CDR3aa: CASSQPNRAHEQYF
v_gene: TRBV7-9; j_gene: TRBJ1-2; abundance: NA; d_gene: NA; CDR3nt: TGTGCCAGCGGCATACAGGGTGGCTATGGCTACACCTTC; CDR3aa: CASGIQGGYGYTF
v_gene: TRBV6-6; j_gene: TRBJ1-2; abundance: NA; d_gene: NA; CDR3nt: TGTGCCAGCACGGATTCGCGGGAGCCCCGCTATGGCTACACCTTC; CDR3aa: CASTDSREPRYGYTF
v_gene: TRBV6-1; j_gene: TRBJ2-1; abundance: NA; d_gene: TRBD2; CDR3nt: TGTGCCAGCAGGTCTAGCGGGGGTGGGAATGAGCAGTTCTTC; CDR3aa: CASRSSGGGNEQFF
v_gene: TRBV28; j_gene: TRBJ1-5; abundance: NA; d_gene: NA; CDR3nt: TGTGCCAGCGGGGGAGGGGATCAGCCCCAGCATTTT; CDR3aa: CASGGGDQPQHF
v_gene: TRBV27; j_gene: TRBJ2-3; abundance: NA; d_gene: TRBD2; CDR3nt: TGTGCCAGCAGTTTAATTGGGGGGGAGAAGCTCACAGATACGCAGTATTTT; CDR3aa: CASSLIGGEKLTDTQYF
v_gene: TRBV5-4; j_gene: TRBJ1-2; abundance: few; d_gene: NA; CDR3nt: TGTGCCAGCAGCTTGGTGGTGGGTATGGGCGGCTACACCTTC; CDR3aa: CASSLVVGMGGYTF
v_gene: TRBV4-3; j_gene: TRBJ1-2; abundance: NA; d_gene: TRBD1; CDR3nt: TGCGCCAGCAGCCAAGGGACAGGGGGCTATGGCTACACCTTC; CDR3aa: CASSQGTGGYGYTF
v_gene: TRBV4-3; j_gene: TRBJ2-5; abundance: NA; d_gene: TRBD1; CDR3nt: TGCGCCAGCAGCCAAGATGCGGGACAGGGGGCCTATGCGGAGGAGACCCAGTACTTC; CDR3aa: CASSQDAGQGAYAEETQYF
v_gene: TRBV5-6; j_gene: TRBJ2-5; abundance: NA; d_gene: TRBD1; CDR3nt: TGTGCCAGCAGCGAGGGACAGGGCCAATCAGAGACCCAGTACTTC; CDR3aa: CASSEGQGQSETQYF
v_gene: TRBV6-5; j_gene: TRBJ2-3; abundance: NA; d_gene: TRBD2; CDR3nt: TGTGCCAGCAGCTGGACTAGCGGCACAGATACGCAGTATTTT; CDR3aa: CASSWTSGTDTQYF
v_gene: TRBV5-1; j_gene: TRBJ1-2; abundance: NA; d_gene: NA; CDR3nt: TGCGCCAGCGGTTCCCAAGACTCCGGAGGGCCCTATGGCTACACCTTC; CDR3aa: CASGSQDSGGPYGYTF
v_gene: TRBV27; j_gene: TRBJ1-1; abundance: NA; d_gene: NA; CDR3nt: TGTGCCAGCACTAGGTTCGGGTACGCGAACACTGAAGCTTTCTTT; CDR3aa: CASTRFGYANTEAFF
v_gene: TRBV15; j_gene: TRBJ2-7; abundance: NA; d_gene: TRBD1; CDR3nt: TGTGCCACCAGCAGAGATCTCGGGACAGGGGCCTACGAGCAGTACTTC; CDR3aa: CATSRDLGTGAYEQYF
v_gene: TRBV6-1; j_gene: TRBJ2-7; abundance: NA; d_gene: NA; CDR3nt: TGTGCCAGCAGTGAAACTGGTTCCCCCTACGAGCAGTACTTC; CDR3aa: CASSETGSPYEQYF
v_gene: TRBV28; j_gene: TRBJ2-3; abundance: NA; d_gene: NA; CDR3nt: TGTGCCAGCAGTTACCCAGGGGGGTCAGATACGCAGTATTTT; CDR3aa: CASSYPGGSDTQYF
v_gene: TRBV28; j_gene: TRBJ2-7; abundance: NA; d_gene: NA; CDR3nt: TGTGCCAGCAATTCGGGTGGGGGCCCCACCTACGAGCAGTACTTC; CDR3aa: CASNSGGGPTYEQYF
v_gene: TRBV4-1; j_gene: TRBJ2-1; abundance: once; d_gene: TRBD2; CDR3nt: TGCGCCAGCAGCCAAGTGTCACTAGCGGGGGGGGGTGAGCAGTTCTTC; CDR3aa: CASSQVSLAGGGEQFF
v_gene: TRBV29-1; j_gene: TRBJ2-3; abundance: NA; d_gene: NA; CDR3nt: TGCAGCTCCGCGGGCCCCGGGAGCACAGATACGCAGTATTTT; CDR3aa: CSSAGPGSTDTQYF
v_gene: TRBV11-2; j_gene: TRBJ2-7; abundance: NA; d_gene: NA; CDR3nt: TGTGCCAGCAGCCCCGCCCCTAGCGACATGTACGAGCAGTACTTC; CDR3aa: CASSPAPSDMYEQYF
v_gene: TRBV30; j_gene: TRBJ1-4; abundance: NA; d_gene: NA; CDR3nt: TGTGCCTGGAGTCCCTCCCCAGGGAATAATGAAAAACTGTTTTTT; CDR3aa: CAWSPSPGNNEKLFF
v_gene: TRBV7-9; j_gene: TRBJ2-3; abundance: NA; d_gene: TRBD2; CDR3nt: TGTGCCAGCAGCCTGGGACTAGCGGGTGAGGATACGCAGTATTTT; CDR3aa: CASSLGLAGEDTQYF
v_gene: TRBV7-8; j_gene: TRBJ2-1; abundance: NA; d_gene: NA; CDR3nt: TGTGCCAGCAGCGGGCCCTACAATGAGCAGTTCTTC; CDR3aa: CASSGPYNEQFF
v_gene: TRBV19; j_gene: TRBJ2-7; abundance: NA; d_gene: NA; CDR3nt: TGTGCCAGTAGTATAGGAAGACAGAGCGACTCCTACGAGCAGTACTTC; CDR3aa: CASSIGRQSDSYEQYF
v_gene: TRBV27; j_gene: TRBJ1-5; abundance: NA; d_gene: TRBD1; CDR3nt: TGTGCCAGCAAGCGGGACAGGAATAGCAATCAGCCCCAGCATTTT; CDR3aa: CASKRDRNSNQPQHF
v_gene: TRBV5-1; j_gene: TRBJ2-5; abundance: NA; d_gene: NA; CDR3nt: TGCGCCAGCAGCCGGGACAATAACTGGGGGGAGACCCAGTACTTC; CDR3aa: CASSRDNNWGETQYF
v_gene: TRBV14; j_gene: TRBJ1-3; abundance: NA; d_gene: TRBD1; CDR3nt: TGTGCCAGCAGCCAACACCCGGTCCGACAGGGTGGAAACACCATATATTTT; CDR3aa: CASSQHPVRQGGNTIYF
v_gene: TRBV14; j_gene: TRBJ2-2; abundance: NA; d_gene: NA; CDR3nt: TGTGCCAGCACGGGAGCGAGTCGAACCGGGGAGCTGTTTTTT; CDR3aa: CASTGASRTGELFF
v_gene: TRBV7-9; j_gene: TRBJ1-1; abundance: NA; d_gene: NA; CDR3nt: TGTGCCAGCAGCTTAGTACAGAGGAACACTGAAGCTTTCTTT; CDR3aa: CASSLVQRNTEAFF
v_gene: TRBV4-1; j_gene: TRBJ1-4; abundance: NA; d_gene: NA; CDR3nt: TGCGCCAGCAGCCAACGCGACAGAAATGAAAAACTGTTTTTT; CDR3aa: CASSQRDRNEKLFF
v_gene: TRBV5-1; j_gene: TRBJ2-5; abundance: NA; d_gene: TRBD2; CDR3nt: TGCGCCAGCAGCTTACTAGCCGGGGGGGAGACCCAGTACTTC; CDR3aa: CASSLLAGGETQYF
v_gene: TRBV18; j_gene: TRBJ2-2; abundance: NA; d_gene: TRBD2; CDR3nt: TGTGCCAGCTCACGGGTCACTAGCGGTAACACCGGGGAGCTGTTTTTT; CDR3aa: CASSRVTSGNTGELFF
v_gene: TRBV6-5; j_gene: TRBJ2-7; abundance: few; d_gene: NA; CDR3nt: TGTGCCAGCAGTTACTCGCAGGGTGAGCAGCACTTC; CDR3aa: CASSYSQGEQHF
v_gene: TRBV7-9; j_gene: TRBJ1-5; abundance: NA; d_gene: NA; CDR3nt: TGTGCCAGCAGCTTAGCGTATCGGGGGAATCAGCCCCAGCATTTT; CDR3aa: CASSLAYRGNQPQHF
v_gene: TRBV15; j_gene: TRBJ2-3; abundance: few; d_gene: NA; CDR3nt: TGTGCCACCAGCCTACGCCCGGGACTTGGCACAGATACGCAGTATTTT; CDR3aa: CATSLRPGLGTDTQYF
v_gene: TRBV12-1; j_gene: TRBJ2-7; abundance: NA; d_gene: NA; CDR3nt: TGTGCCAGCAGCTGGACAGGGCGGCCCAAGACTCTCCAGAGCTACGAGCAGTACTTC; CDR3aa: CASSWTGRPKTLQSYEQYF
v_gene: TRBV9; j_gene: TRBJ2-1; abundance: NA; d_gene: TRBD2; CDR3nt: TGTGCCAGCAGCGTAGATAGCGGGGGGGCCTGGCGGGAGCAGTTCTTC; CDR3aa: CASSVDSGGAWREQFF
v_gene: TRBV18; j_gene: TRBJ2-3; abundance: NA; d_gene: NA; CDR3nt: TGTGCCAGCTCACCAGGGCTAGCGAGCACAGATACGCAGTATTTT; CDR3aa: CASSPGLASTDTQYF
v_gene: TRBV29-1; j_gene: TRBJ2-1; abundance: NA; d_gene: TRBD2; CDR3nt: TGCAGCGTTGTACGGGGGGGCCCCTACAATGAGCAGTTCTTC; CDR3aa: CSVVRGGPYNEQFF
v_gene: TRBV6-1; j_gene: TRBJ1-2; abundance: NA; d_gene: NA; CDR3nt: TGTGCCAGCAGTGAAGCGGGGGGGGTGAACTATGGCTACACCTTC; CDR3aa: CASSEAGGVNYGYTF
v_gene: TRBV11-3; j_gene: TRBJ2-5; abundance: NA; d_gene: NA; CDR3nt: TGTGCCAGCAGCTTAGGGGGACAAAACCAAGAGACCCAGTACTTC; CDR3aa: CASSLGGQNQETQYF
v_gene: TRBV5-1; j_gene: TRBJ1-1; abundance: NA; d_gene: TRBD1; CDR3nt: TGCGCCAGCAGCTTGGAGGGGGCGGCTGAAGCTTTCTTT; CDR3aa: CASSLEGAAEAFF
v_gene: TRBV5-6; j_gene: TRBJ2-5; abundance: NA; d_gene: TRBD2; CDR3nt: TGTGCCAGCAGCCCCGGACTAGTCGGATTACAAGAGACCCAGTACTTC; CDR3aa: CASSPGLVGLQETQYF
v_gene: TRBV4-3; j_gene: TRBJ2-3; abundance: NA; d_gene: TRBD2; CDR3nt: TGCGCCAGCAGCCAAGATCTAGCGGGGGGGGATACGCAGTATTTT; CDR3aa: CASSQDLAGGDTQYF
v_gene: TRBV28; j_gene: TRBJ2-7; abundance: few; d_gene: NA; CDR3nt: TGTGCCACCTCACGACAGGCCTACGAGCAGTACTTC; CDR3aa: CATSRQAYEQYF
v_gene: TRBV28; j_gene: TRBJ1-5; abundance: many; d_gene: NA; CDR3nt: TGTGCCAGCATTCCAGGGGATAGCAATCAGCCCCAGCATTTT; CDR3aa: CASIPGDSNQPQHF
v_gene: TRBV5-4; j_gene: TRBJ1-2; abundance: few; d_gene: NA; CDR3nt: TGTGCCAGCAGCCTACACACAGGTGGTTATGGCTACACCTTC; CDR3aa: CASSLHTGGYGYTF
v_gene: TRBV15; j_gene: TRBJ2-3; abundance: NA; d_gene: TRBD2; CDR3nt: TGTGCCACCAGCGACCCGGCTAGCGGGACAGATACGCAGTATTTT; CDR3aa: CATSDPASGTDTQYF
v_gene: TRBV29-1; j_gene: TRBJ1-1; abundance: NA; d_gene: TRBD1; CDR3nt: TGCAGCGTTGACCGACAGGGGAACACTGAAGCTTTCTTT; CDR3aa: CSVDRQGNTEAFF
v_gene: TRBV7-8; j_gene: TRBJ2-7; abundance: NA; d_gene: NA; CDR3nt: TGTGCCAGCAGCTTAGTACTCTTCGGGGGCTACGAGCAGTACTTC; CDR3aa: CASSLVLFGGYEQYF